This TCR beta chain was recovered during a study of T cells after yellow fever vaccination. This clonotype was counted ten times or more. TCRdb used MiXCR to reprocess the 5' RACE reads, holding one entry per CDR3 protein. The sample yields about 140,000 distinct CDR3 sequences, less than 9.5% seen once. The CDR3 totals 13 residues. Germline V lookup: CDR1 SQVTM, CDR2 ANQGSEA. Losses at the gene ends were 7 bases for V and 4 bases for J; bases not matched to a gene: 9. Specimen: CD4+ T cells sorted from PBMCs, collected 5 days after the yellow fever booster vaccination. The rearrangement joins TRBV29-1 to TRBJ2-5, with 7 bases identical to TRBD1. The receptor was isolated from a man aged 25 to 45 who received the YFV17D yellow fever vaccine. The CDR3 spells CSARPTGSETQYF. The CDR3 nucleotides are TGCAGCGCACGCCCGACAGGGTCAGAGACCCAGTACTTC.